Shown below are 7 T cell receptor beta chains from a single sample sequenced in a study of cytomegalovirus exposure and HLA in healthy donors (dated by TCRdb to about 2017). The method was the immunoSEQ multiplex PCR assay. A mixture of 60 forward primers for TCR Vbeta segments and 13 reverse primers for TCR Jbeta segments was used in the multiplex PCR. TCRdb mirrors the immuneACCESS table, restricted to in-frame sequences. Some clones are absent from its copies; in checked studies, under half trace to an unresolved V gene, and the reason for the others is unknown. In this sample the table shows 85,000 to 90,000 clones, around 80% of which occur a single time. Of the sample, 2.5% to 3% falls within the top ten clones. The sample consisted of PBMCs. The receptors were gathered from a man aged 30 to 45 in good health and CMV-seronegative.

The chain links TRBV2 to TRBJ1-5; possible D gene TRBD1, 5 bases. CDR3 size: 15 residues. The ends were cut back, 7 bases at V and 4 bases at J, with 17 bases in the middle. CDR1 and CDR2 (germline): SNHLY, FYNNEI. This CDR3 is CASKVLTGTNQPQHF. DNA for the CDR3: TGTGCCAGCAAGGTCCTCACAGGAACAAATCAGCCCCAGCATTTT.

CDR3 bases: TGTGCCAGTAGTAAGGAGCCGGGTTACGGGGAGCTGTTTTTT. It specifies CASSKEPGYGELFF. J is TRBJ2-2 and V is TRBV19; D remains ambiguous. V dropped 4 bases and J dropped 7 bases, with 13 bases sitting between them. The germline V gene encodes CDR1 LNHDA and CDR2 SQIVND (reference sequence). The CDR3 loop spans 14 amino acids.

The V gene is TRBV4-3, the J gene TRBJ1-1; D is perhaps TRBD1 (5 bases). Germline V gene data show CDR1 as LGHNA and CDR2 as YSLEER. V lost 0 bases to trimming and J lost 3 bases, with 8 bases between them. The CDR3 length is 14 residues. The CDR3 region has the DNA TGCGCCAGCAGCCAAGACAGGGCTTACACTGAAGCTTTCTTT. This translates into CASSQDRAYTEAFF.

The CDR3 DNA is TGTGCCAGCAGTTTTAACATGCTAGATACGCAGTATTTT. This sequence encodes CASSFNMLDTQYF. The gene calls are TRBV6-5 and TRBJ2-3; the D is unclear. Deletions cut 4 bases from V and 5 bases from J, with 10 bases between. The germline gives CDR1 MNHEY, CDR2 SVGAGI. CDR3 size: 13 residues.

V usage is TRBV9 and J usage is TRBJ1-6; a weak D match, TRBD1 (6 bases). This CDR3 contains 17 residues. The V gene's germline CDR1 is SGDLS and CDR2 YYNGEE. The V and J ends lost 0 bases and 7 bases respectively, with 17 bases between them. The CDR3 DNA reads as TGTGCCAGCAGCGTAGGGGTAGGACAGTGGGGAAATTCACCCCTCCACTTT. Translating it yields CASSVGVGQWGNSPLHF. Complete variable domain (other parts from reference TRBV9 and TRBJ1-6): DSGVTQTPKHLITATGQRVTLRCSPRSGDLSVYWYQQSLDQGLQFLIQYYNGEERAKGNILERFSAQQFPDLHSELNLSSLELGDSALYFCASSVGVGQWGNSPLHFGNGTRLTVT.

Concerning this clone itself: The junction departs from germline at one end; a sequencing error may be responsible. V is TRBV30 and J is TRBJ2-7; D is ambiguous. CDR1 GTSNPN and CDR2 SVGIG come from the germline V gene (reference sequence). This CDR3 comprises 11 residues. The CDR3 DNA reads TGTGCCTGGAGTATTTCCTACGGGCAGTACTTC. Translated: CAWSISYGQYF. Variable domain in full (rest from reference TRBV30 and TRBJ2-7): SQTIHQWPATLVQPVGSPLSLECTVEGTSNPNLYWYRQAAGRGLQLLFYSVGIGQISSEVPQNLSASRPQDRQFILSSKKLLLSDSGFYLCAWSISYGQYFGPGTRLTVT.

This clone turned up a few times. CDR3 amino acids: CASSPWTANTGELFF. The DNA for the CDR3 is TGTGCCAGCTCACCTTGGACAGCGAACACCGGGGAGCTGTTTTTT. The rearrangement joins TRBV18 to TRBJ2-2; perhaps TRBD1 as D (6 bases). CDR3 length equals 15 residues. Looked up from germline, CDR1 is KGHSH and CDR2 is LQKENI. Trimming stripped 3 bases from V and 0 bases from J, with 8 bases between. The full variable domain, completed using reference TRBV18 and TRBJ2-2, is NAGVMQNPRHLVRRRGQEARLRCSPMKGHSHVYWYRQLPEEGLKFMVYLQKENIIDESGMPKERFSAEFPKEGPSILRIQQVVRGDSAAYFCASSPWTANTGELFFGEGSRLTVL.